The 21 T cell receptor beta chains below all came from one sample that was sequenced in a study of blood T cell repertoires in COVID-19. TCRdb keeps only in-frame clones here, not all; method: immunoSEQ multiplex PCR. The sample holds about 210,000 clones, about four fifths seen once. The sample was PBMCs or T cells enriched from blood (not recorded which). These receptors came from a woman younger than 45 who had been exposed to COVID-19.

This clone appeared once. This chain joins TRBV9 and TRBJ2-7; 9 positions agree with TRBD1. The germline CDR1 and CDR2 sequences are SGDLS and YYNGEE. The CDR3 has 15 residues. V trimming: 0 bases; J trimming: 5 bases; junction bases outside the gene matches: 6. As DNA, the CDR3 is TGTGCCAGCAGCGTAGGTGGGACAGGGCGTGACGAGCAGTACTTC. It translates to CASSVGGTGRDEQYF.

The CDR3 here is CASSMGGLLIWQFF. The DNA of the CDR3 is TGTGCCAGTAGTATGGGGGGGCTTTTAATTTGGCAGTTCTTC. The rearrangement uses TRBV19 and TRBJ2-1, with D tentatively TRBD2 (7 bases). The V end was cut by 3 bases, the J end by 12 bases, with 18 bases between. Germline V gene sequence: CDR1 LNHDA, CDR2 SQIVND (reference sequence). The CDR3 has 14 amino acids.

This chain links TRBV5-1 with TRBJ2-3, with 7 bases identical to TRBD1. Germline assignment: CDR1 SGHRS and CDR2 YFSETQ. This CDR3 has 15 amino acids. The ends lost 4 bases at V and 2 bases at J; junction bases unmatched: 7. CDR3 in amino acids: CASSQGQKNTDTQYF. For the CDR3, the DNA is TGCGCCAGCAGCCAGGGACAGAAAAACACAGATACGCAGTATTTT.

This clone was seen once. This chain joins TRBV9 and TRBJ1-2; a weak D match, TRBD1 (5 bases). CDR1 and CDR2 from the germline V gene are SGDLS and YYNGEE. The V end was cut by 0 bases, the J end by 4 bases, with 16 bases between. The CDR3 consists of 16 residues. CDR3 in amino acids: CASSVGPGGGSYGYTF. CDR3 DNA sequence: TGTGCCAGCAGCGTAGGGCCGGGCGGGGGAAGCTATGGCTACACCTTC.

The chain combines TRBV5-1 with TRBJ1-1; no reliable D call. The V and J ends lost 8 bases and 3 bases respectively, with 11 bases between them. Looked up from germline, CDR1 is SGHRS and CDR2 is YFSETQ. CDR3 size: 12 residues. CDR3 sequence: CASFEVDTEAFF. The CDR3 nucleotides read TGCGCCAGTTTCGAGGTGGACACTGAAGCTTTCTTT.

This chain links TRBV6-1 with TRBJ1-5; D is unclear. This CDR3 contains 17 residues. The V gene lost 0 bases and the J gene lost 5 bases, with 17 bases spanning the gap. CDR1 and CDR2 (germline): MNHNS, SASEGT. The CDR3 DNA reads TGTGCCAGCAGTGAAGCGCTCCACCAGAATCCAGATCAGCCCCAGCATTTT. Its translation is CASSEALHQNPDQPQHF.

The chain links TRBV7-6 to TRBJ2-7, with D tentatively TRBD2 (7 bases). Trimming pared 4 bases from V and 3 bases from J, leaving 16 bases between. Germline-derived CDR1 and CDR2 are SGHVS and FNYEAQ. The CDR3 runs 15 residues. The CDR3 reads CASSSGGTTVYEQYF. CDR3 coding DNA: TGTGCCAGCAGCTCCGGGGGGACAACTGTCTACGAGCAGTACTTC.

V and J are TRBV7-3 and TRBJ2-2, with 8 bases fitting TRBD2. CDR3 length: 16 residues. With 2 bases clipped from V and 0 bases from J, the junction kept 2 bases outside the gene matches. From germline, CDR1 is SGHTA and CDR2 FQGTGA. CDR3 amino acids: CASSLGGLANTGELFF. The CDR3 DNA is TGTGCCAGCAGCTTAGGGGGACTAGCGAACACCGGGGAGCTGTTTTTT.

V and J are TRBV15 and TRBJ1-1, with D possibly being TRBD1 (6 bases). V was clipped by 3 bases and J by 1 base, with 18 bases between them. The CDR3 spans 17 residues. The germline V gene encodes CDR1 LNHNV and CDR2 YYDKDF (reference sequence). The CDR3 here is CATSRTTGLAKNTEAFF. The CDR3 DNA reads TGTGCCACCAGCAGGACTACAGGGTTGGCGAAGAACACTGAAGCTTTCTTT.

The chain links TRBV5-1 to TRBJ2-5; 11 bases are a match to TRBD2. From germline, CDR1 is SGHRS and CDR2 YFSETQ. V trimming: 6 bases; J trimming: 3 bases; junction bases outside the gene matches: 7. This CDR3 has 15 residues. The CDR3 DNA reads TGCGCCAGCAATATAGCGGGGGGGTACAAAGAGACCCAGTACTTC. Translating gives CASNIAGGYKETQYF.

This clone came up once. This sequence joins TRBV12-3 or TRBV12-4 and TRBJ2-5; D is possibly TRBD2 (5 bases). Trimming shortened V by 8 bases and J by 5 bases, and 15 bases separated the two germline ends. The CDR3 has 13 amino acids. This CDR3 is CASGSSGEETQYF. The CDR3 bases are TGTGCCAGCGGGTCTAGTGGGGAGGAGACCCAGTACTTC.

The rearrangement joins TRBV11-2 to TRBJ2-7; TRBD1 agrees at 12 bases. Losses at the gene ends were 4 bases for V and 3 bases for J; bases not matched to a gene: 4. The CDR3 sequence is 15 residues long. Germline CDR1 reads SGHAT; CDR2 reads FQNNGV. CDR3 sequence: CASSSGTGGGYEQYF. The CDR3 bases are TGTGCCAGCAGCTCCGGGACAGGGGGCGGCTACGAGCAGTACTTC. Based on the CDR3 plus reference TRBV11-2 and TRBJ2-7, the full variable domain is EAGVAQSPRYKIIEKRQSVAFWCNPISGHATLYWYQQILGQGPKLLIQFQNNGVVDDSQLPKDRFSAERLKGVDSTLKIQPAKLEDSAVYLCASSSGTGGGYEQYFGPGTRLTVT.

This chain uses TRBV4-1 with TRBJ2-1, with TRBD2 matching 9 bases. V shed 3 bases, J shed 2 bases, and the junction held 8 bases outside the gene matches. CDR1 MGHRA and CDR2 YSYEKL come from the germline V gene. The CDR3 is made up of 17 amino acids. CDR3 loop: CASSHALAGGPYNEQFF. CDR3 nucleotides: TGCGCCAGCAGCCACGCCCTGGCGGGGGGGCCCTACAATGAGCAGTTCTTC.

This chain joins TRBV15 and TRBJ2-7; TRBD1 aligns across 8 bases. Germline CDR1 is LNHNV and CDR2 is YYDKDF (reference sequence). V dropped 0 bases and J dropped 0; count of bases not matched to a gene: 13. The length of the CDR3 is 19 residues. The CDR3 loop reads CATSRDRIGDRSNSYEQYF. CDR3 nucleotides: TGTGCCACCAGCAGAGATCGCATAGGGGACAGGTCGAACTCCTACGAGCAGTACTTC.

A remark on this clone: Other DNA sequences in this specimen translate into the identical CDR3. Here the CDR3 DNA reads TGTGCCAGCAGTCCGGGGGGGTTCCAGGAGACCCAGTACTTC. Its protein is CASSPGGFQETQYF. This rearrangement joins TRBV27 to TRBJ2-5; 8 bases map to TRBD2. V was pared by 5 bases and J by 5 bases, with 7 bases of the junction left unmatched. The CDR3 sequence is 14 residues long. Germline V lookup: CDR1 MNHEY, CDR2 SMNVEV (reference sequence).

The rearrangement links TRBV5-1 to TRBJ1-6; no clear D gene. This CDR3 is 14 amino acids long. Trimming shortened V by 6 bases and J by 4 bases, and 11 bases separated the two germline ends. Germline values: CDR1 SGHRS, CDR2 YFSETQ. Here the CDR3 reads CASTEGGYNSPLHF. DNA of the CDR3: TGCGCCAGCACCGAGGGAGGGTATAATTCACCCCTCCACTTT.

The chain combines TRBV18 with TRBJ2-2, with D tentatively TRBD2 (5 bases). From germline, CDR1 is KGHSH and CDR2 LQKENI. CDR3 length: 13 amino acids. Trimming pared 5 bases from V and 4 bases from J, leaving 8 bases between. CDR3 sequence (DNA): TGTGCCAGCTCAGAGGGAACCACCGGGGAGCTGTTTTTT. This sequence encodes CASSEGTTGELFF.

V gene TRBV30 combines with J gene TRBJ1-3; possible D gene TRBD1, 5 bases. The CDR3 extends over 17 amino acids. Germline assignment: CDR1 GTSNPN and CDR2 SVGIG (reference sequence). Trimming removed 1 base from V and 0 bases from J, with 16 bases in between. CDR3 in DNA: TGTGCCTGGAGTGAGGGAGGGACGGCCCTCTCTGGAAACACCATATATTTT. Translating gives CAWSEGGTALSGNTIYF.

J is TRBJ2-1 and V is TRBV24-1; 7 bases fit TRBD1. In germline, CDR1 is KGHDR, CDR2 SFDVKD. The CDR3 loop spans 12 amino acids. V dropped 9 bases and J dropped 6; count of bases not matched to a gene: 4. The CDR3 region has the DNA TGTGCCACCGGGACAGCGTTCAATGAGCAGTTCTTC. This translates into CATGTAFNEQFF.

This chain links TRBV29-1 with TRBJ1-1; D gene uncertain. CDR3 length: 10 amino acids. Trimming shortened V by 4 bases and J by 6 bases, and 6 bases separated the two germline ends. Germline lookup yields CDR1 SQVTM and CDR2 ANQGSEA. The CDR3 DNA is TGCAGCGTTGCTTCCCCTGAAGCTTTCTTT. This translates into CSVASPEAFF.

This clone showed up just a few times. V and J are TRBV9 and TRBJ1-2; perhaps TRBD1 as D (6 bases). V was trimmed by 1 base and J by 1 base, leaving 14 bases between them. CDR3 size: 16 residues. Germline V CDR1 and CDR2: SGDLS, YYNGEE. This CDR3 reads CASSVRPTGGNYGYTF. CDR3 DNA sequence: TGTGCCAGCAGCGTAAGACCGACAGGAGGTAACTATGGCTACACCTTC.